Each of the 4 T cell receptor beta chains below was sequenced from the same sample in a study of response to subunit inactivated influenza vaccine. TCRdb reprocessed the RT-PCR reads with MiXCR, giving one entry per CDR3 protein. Here the sample spans 800,000 or so distinct CDR3 sequences, around 20% being singletons. The sequencing used PBMCs from blood, collected 5 to 6 days after vaccination. The source is a man aged 45-65 years who received an inactivated influenza vaccine.

The chain joins TRBV4-3 to TRBJ2-3; D is undetermined. The CDR3 is 15 amino acids. Deletions cut 0 bases from V and 2 bases from J, with 9 bases between. CDR1 and CDR2 from the germline V gene are LGHNA and YSLEER. The chain's CDR3 is CASSQEADFTDTQYF. CDR3 sequence (DNA): TGCGCCAGCAGCCAAGAGGCCGATTTCACAGATACGCAGTATTTT.

This clonotype was seen more than once but under ten times. The chain links TRBV6-5 to TRBJ2-1, with 7 bases fitting TRBD2. CDR1 is MNHEY and CDR2 is SVGAGI in the germline V gene. This CDR3 region has 11 residues. The trim removed 2 bases at V and 12 bases at J, leaving 1 base unmatched. CDR3 DNA sequence: TGTGCCAGCAGTTACGGGGGGGGGCAGTTCTTC. This codes for CASSYGGGQFF.

The V call is TRBV28, the J call TRBJ2-3, with D tentatively TRBD1 or TRBD2 (5 bases each). V lost 8 bases, J lost 1 base, and 10 bases lay in between. CDR1 is MDHEN, CDR2 SYDVKM, per germline. The CDR3 is 13 residues long. DNA of the CDR3: TGTGCCAGCCGGGGCGGCGGCACAGATACGCAGTATTTT. Translating it yields CASRGGGTDTQYF.

The V gene is TRBV21-1, the J gene TRBJ1-1. TRBV21-1 is flagged as a pseudogene. CDR3 length equals 14 residues. DNA for the CDR3: TGTGCCAGCAGCATCCGTACCTGGGGAACTGAAGCTTTCTTT. Translated: CASSIRTWGTEAFF.